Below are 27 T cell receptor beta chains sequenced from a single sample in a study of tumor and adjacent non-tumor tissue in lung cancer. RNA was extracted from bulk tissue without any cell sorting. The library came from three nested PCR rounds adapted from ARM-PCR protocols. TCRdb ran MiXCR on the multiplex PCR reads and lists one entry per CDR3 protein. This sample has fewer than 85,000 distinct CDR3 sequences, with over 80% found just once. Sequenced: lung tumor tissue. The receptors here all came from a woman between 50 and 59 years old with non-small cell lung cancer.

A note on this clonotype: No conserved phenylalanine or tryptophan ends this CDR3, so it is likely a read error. The CDR3 bases are TGTGCCAGTACCCCTGACAATACCTACGAGCAGTACCTG. Its translation: CASTPDNTYEQYL. V usage is TRBV6-2 or TRBV6-3 and J usage is TRBJ2-7; D is ambiguous. The CDR3 contains 13 residues. The germline gives CDR1 MNHEY, CDR2 SVGEGT. Between the trimmed V and J ends, which lost 9 bases and 2 bases, there was a span of 14 bases.

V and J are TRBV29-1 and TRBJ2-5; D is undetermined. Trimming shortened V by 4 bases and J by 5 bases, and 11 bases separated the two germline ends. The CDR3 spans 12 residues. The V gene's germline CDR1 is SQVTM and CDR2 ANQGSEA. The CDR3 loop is CSVVVGVETQYF. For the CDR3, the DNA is TGCAGCGTTGTCGTGGGTGTGGAGACCCAGTACTTC.

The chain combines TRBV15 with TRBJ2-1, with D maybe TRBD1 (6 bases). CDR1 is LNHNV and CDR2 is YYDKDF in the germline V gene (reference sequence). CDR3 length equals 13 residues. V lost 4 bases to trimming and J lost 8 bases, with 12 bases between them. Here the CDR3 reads CATSKQQGDEQFF. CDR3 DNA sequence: TGTGCCACCAGCAAACAACAGGGCGATGAGCAGTTCTTC.

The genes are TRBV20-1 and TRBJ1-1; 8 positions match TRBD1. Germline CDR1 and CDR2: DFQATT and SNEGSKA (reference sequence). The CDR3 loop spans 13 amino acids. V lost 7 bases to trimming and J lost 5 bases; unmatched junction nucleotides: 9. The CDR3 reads CSVWTGWETEAFF. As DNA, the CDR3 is TGCAGTGTTTGGACAGGGTGGGAAACTGAAGCTTTCTTT.

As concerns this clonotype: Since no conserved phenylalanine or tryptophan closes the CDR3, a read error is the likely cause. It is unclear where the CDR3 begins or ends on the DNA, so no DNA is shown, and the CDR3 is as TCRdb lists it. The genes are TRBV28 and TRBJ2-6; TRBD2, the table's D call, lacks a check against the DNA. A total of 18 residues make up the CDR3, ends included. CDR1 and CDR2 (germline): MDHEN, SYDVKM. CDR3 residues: CASSKIMKGPTGANVLTS.

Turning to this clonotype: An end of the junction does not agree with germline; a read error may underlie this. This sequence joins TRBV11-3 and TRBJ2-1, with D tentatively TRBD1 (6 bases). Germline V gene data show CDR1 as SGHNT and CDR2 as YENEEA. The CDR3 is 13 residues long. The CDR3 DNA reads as TGTGCCAGCATCTTAGCAGGGGTCAATGAACAGTTCTTC. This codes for CASILAGVNEQFF.

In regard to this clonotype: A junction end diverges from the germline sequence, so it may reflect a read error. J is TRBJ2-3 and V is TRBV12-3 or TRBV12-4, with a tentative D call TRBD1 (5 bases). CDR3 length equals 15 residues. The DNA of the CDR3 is TGTGCCAGTAGTTTAGAGACAGTAAGCATAGATACGCTGTATTTT. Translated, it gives CASSLETVSIDTLYF.

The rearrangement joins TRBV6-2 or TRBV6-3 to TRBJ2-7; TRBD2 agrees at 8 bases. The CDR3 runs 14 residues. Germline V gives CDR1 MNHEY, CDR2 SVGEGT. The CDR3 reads CASSYSGGGHELYV. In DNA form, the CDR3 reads TGTGCCAGCAGTTACTCGGGCGGGGGGCACGAGCTGTACGTC.

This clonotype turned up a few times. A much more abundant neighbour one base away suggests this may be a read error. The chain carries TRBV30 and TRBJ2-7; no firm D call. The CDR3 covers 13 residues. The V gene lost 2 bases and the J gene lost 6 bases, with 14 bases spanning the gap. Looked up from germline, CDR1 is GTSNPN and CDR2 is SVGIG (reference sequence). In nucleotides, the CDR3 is TGTGCCTGGAGTTGTATTGAGGATTCCGAGCAGTACTTC. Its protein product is CAWSCIEDSEQYF.

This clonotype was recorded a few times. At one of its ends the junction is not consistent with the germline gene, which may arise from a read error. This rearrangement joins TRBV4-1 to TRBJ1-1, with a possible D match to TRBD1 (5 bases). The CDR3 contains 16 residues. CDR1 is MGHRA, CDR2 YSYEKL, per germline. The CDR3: CASGQDLYRWNTEAFF. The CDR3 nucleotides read TGTGCCAGCGGCCAAGATTTGTACAGGTGGAACACTGAAGCTTTCTTT.

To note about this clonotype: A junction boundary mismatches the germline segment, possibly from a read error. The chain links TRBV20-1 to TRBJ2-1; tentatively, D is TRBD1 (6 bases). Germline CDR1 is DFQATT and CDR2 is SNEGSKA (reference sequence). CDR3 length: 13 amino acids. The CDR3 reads CSTPGADYLERFF. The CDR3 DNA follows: TGCAGTACCCCAGGGGCTGACTACCTTGAGCGGTTCTTC.

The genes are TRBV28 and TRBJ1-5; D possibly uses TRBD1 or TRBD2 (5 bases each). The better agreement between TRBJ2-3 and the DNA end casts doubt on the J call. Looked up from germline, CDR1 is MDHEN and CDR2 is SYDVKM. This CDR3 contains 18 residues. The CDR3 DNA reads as TGTGCCAGCAATTTCGAACAGGAGGAGCAGAGGGTGGGTCAGCCTCAGTATTTT. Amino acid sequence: CASNFEQEEQRVGQPQYF.

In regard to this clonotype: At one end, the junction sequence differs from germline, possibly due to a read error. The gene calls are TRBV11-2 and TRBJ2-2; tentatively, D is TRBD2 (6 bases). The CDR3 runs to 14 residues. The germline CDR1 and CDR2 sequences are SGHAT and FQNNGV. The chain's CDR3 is CASSLEHLGGELYF. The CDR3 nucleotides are TGTGCCAGCAGCCTAGAACACTTAGGCGGGGAGCTGTATTTT.

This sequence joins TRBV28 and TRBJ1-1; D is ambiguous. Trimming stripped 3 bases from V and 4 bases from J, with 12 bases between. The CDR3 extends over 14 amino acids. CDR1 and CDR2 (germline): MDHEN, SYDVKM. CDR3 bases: TGTGCCAGCAGTTTCCGGAGGCGCATCACTGAAGCTTTCTTT. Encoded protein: CASSFRRRITEAFF. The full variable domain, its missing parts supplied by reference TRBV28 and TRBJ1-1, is DVKVTQSSRYLVKRTGEKVFLECVQDMDHENMFWYRQDPGLGLRLIYFSYDVKMKEKGDIPEGYSVSREKKERFSLILESASTNQTSMYLCASSFRRRITEAFFGQGTRLTVV.

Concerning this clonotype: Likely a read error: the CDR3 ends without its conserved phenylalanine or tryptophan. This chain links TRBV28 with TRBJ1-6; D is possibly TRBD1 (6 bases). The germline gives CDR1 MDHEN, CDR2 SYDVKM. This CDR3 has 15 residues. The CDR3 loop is CASSSHGGLDSPLHC. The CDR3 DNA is TGTGCCAGCAGTTCGCACGGGGGGCTAGATTCACCTCTCCACTGC.

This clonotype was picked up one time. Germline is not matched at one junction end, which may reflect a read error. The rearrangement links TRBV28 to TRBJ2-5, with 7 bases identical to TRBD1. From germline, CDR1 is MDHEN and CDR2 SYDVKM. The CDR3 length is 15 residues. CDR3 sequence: CTSRQTGDAEKTQYF. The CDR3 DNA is TGTACCAGCAGGCAAACAGGGGACGCGGAGAAGACCCAGTACTTC.

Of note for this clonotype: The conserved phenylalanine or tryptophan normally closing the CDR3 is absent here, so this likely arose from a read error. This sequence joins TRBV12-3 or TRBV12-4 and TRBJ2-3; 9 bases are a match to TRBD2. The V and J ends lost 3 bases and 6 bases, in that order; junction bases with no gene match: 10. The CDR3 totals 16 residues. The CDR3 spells CASSLGLAGRGDTQYS. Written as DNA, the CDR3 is TGTGCCAGCAGTTTGGGACTAGCAGGTCGGGGGGATACGCAGTATTCT.

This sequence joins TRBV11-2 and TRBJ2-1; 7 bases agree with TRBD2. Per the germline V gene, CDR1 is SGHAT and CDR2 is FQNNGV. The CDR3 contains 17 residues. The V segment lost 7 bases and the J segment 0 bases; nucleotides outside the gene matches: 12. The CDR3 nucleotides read TGTGCCAGCACCCCAAGGGGCGGGAGAAGCTCCTACAATGAGCAGTTCTTC. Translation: CASTPRGGRSSYNEQFF.

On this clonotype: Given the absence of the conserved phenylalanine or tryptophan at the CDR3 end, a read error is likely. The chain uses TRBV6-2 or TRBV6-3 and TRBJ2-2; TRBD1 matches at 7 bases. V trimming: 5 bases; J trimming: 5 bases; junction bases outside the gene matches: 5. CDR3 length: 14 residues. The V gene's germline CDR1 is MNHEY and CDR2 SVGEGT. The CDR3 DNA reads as TGTGCCAGCAGTCTGGACAGGCAGACCGGGGAGCTGTTTTAT. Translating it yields CASSLDRQTGELFY.

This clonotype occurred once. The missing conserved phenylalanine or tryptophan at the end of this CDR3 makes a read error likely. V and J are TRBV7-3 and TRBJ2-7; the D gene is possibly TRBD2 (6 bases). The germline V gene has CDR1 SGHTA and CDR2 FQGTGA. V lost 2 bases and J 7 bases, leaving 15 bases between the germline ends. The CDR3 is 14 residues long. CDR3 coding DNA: TGTGCCAGCAGCTTAGGTAGGGCGGGGAGTGAGCAGTACTCC. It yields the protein CASSLGRAGSEQYS.

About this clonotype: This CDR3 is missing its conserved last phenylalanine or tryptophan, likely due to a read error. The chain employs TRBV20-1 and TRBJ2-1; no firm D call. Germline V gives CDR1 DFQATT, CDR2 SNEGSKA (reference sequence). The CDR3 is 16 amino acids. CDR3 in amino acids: CSARADPRRSNNGQFL. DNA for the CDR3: TGCAGTGCTAGAGCCGACCCCAGGCGGAGTAACAATGGGCAGTTCTTA.

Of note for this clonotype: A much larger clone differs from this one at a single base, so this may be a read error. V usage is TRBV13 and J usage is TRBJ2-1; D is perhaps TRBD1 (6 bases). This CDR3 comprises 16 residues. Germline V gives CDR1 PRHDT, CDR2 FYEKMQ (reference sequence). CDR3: CAGSLRKRGNNNEQFF. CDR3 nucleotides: TGTGCCGGCAGCTTACGGAAGAGGGGGAACAACAATGAGCAGTTCTTC.

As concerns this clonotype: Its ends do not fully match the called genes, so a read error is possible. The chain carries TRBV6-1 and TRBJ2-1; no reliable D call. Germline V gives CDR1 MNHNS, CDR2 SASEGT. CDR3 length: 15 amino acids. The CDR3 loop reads CASRETFIGYNEQLF. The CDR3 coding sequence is TGTGCCAGCAGGGAGACATTCATCGGCTACAATGAGCAGCTCTTC.

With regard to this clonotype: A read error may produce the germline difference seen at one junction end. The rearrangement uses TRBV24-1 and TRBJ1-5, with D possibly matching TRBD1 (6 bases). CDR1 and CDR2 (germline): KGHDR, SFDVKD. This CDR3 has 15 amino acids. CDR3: CVTSEKGHYGLPQHF. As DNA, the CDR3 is TGTGTCACCAGTGAGAAGGGACACTATGGGCTGCCCCAGCATTTT.

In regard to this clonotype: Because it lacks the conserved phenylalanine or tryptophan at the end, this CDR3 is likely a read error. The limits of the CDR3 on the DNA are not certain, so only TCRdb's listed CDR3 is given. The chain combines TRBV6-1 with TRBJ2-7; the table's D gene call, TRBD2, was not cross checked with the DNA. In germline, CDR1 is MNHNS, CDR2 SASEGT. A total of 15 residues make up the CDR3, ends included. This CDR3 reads CASRGSSGRAAEHYI.

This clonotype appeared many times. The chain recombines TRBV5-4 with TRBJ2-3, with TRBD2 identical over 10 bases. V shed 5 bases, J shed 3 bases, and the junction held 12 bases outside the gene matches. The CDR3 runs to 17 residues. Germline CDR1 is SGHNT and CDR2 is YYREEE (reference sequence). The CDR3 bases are TGTGCCAGCAGTTACCCAGCGGGAGGGCGTGTTACAGATACGCAGTATTTT. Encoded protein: CASSYPAGGRVTDTQYF. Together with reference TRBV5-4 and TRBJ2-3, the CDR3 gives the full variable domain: ETGVTQSPTHLIKTRGQQVTLRCSSQSGHNTVSWYQQALGQGPQFIFQYYREEENGRGNFPPRFSGLQFPNYSSELNVNALELDDSALYLCASSYPAGGRVTDTQYFGPGTRLTVL.

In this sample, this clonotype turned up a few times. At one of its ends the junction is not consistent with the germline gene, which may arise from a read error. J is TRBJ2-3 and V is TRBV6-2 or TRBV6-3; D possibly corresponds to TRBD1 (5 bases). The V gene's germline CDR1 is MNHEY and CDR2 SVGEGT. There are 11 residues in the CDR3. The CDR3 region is CANLGADRQYF. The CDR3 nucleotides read TGTGCCAATCTAGGGGCAGATAGGCAGTATTTT.